Included here is one T cell receptor beta chain sequence, with context. Its antigen remains unknown. This sample is part of a study of shared clonotypes between healthy human individuals. About the study: A donor's plate count was three for CD4 naive and three for CD4 memory; CD8 naive had two and CD8 memory one. General study results and limits: Lower generation probabilities were found for non-shared clonotypes than for those shared by all four donors. Large depth notwithstanding, sorted-subset sequencing proved incomplete by rarefaction.

The CDR3 loop spans 16 amino acids. CDR1 is KGHSH and CDR2 is LQKENI in the germline V gene. V was clipped by 6 bases and J by 0 bases, with 15 bases between them. Repertoires were generated with immunoSEQ multiplex PCR, while TCRdb's copy carries only in-frame clones and drops some. This table has fewer than 200,000 clones, around 63% appearing once. Sequencing was performed on memory CD4+ T cells sorted from blood. Subset specified: CD45RA-negative fraction. This clonotype was obtained from a man aged 30 to 39 in good health. This chain connects TRBV18 to TRBJ1-3; TRBD1 is a possible D gene (6 bases). CDR3: CASSLDSYSSGNTIYF. The CDR3 DNA reads TGTGCCAGCTCTCTGGACAGCTACTCCTCTGGAAACACCATATATTTT.